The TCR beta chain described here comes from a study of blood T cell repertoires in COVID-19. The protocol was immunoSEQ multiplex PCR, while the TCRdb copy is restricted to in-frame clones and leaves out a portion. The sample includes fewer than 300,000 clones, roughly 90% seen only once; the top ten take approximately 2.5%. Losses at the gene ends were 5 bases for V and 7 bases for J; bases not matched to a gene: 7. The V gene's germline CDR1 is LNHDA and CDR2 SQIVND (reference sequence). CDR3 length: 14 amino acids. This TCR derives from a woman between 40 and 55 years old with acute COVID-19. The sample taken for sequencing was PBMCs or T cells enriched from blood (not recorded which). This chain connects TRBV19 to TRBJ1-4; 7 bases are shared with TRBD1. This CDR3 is CASSSRQGGEKLFF. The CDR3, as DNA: TGTGCCAGTAGTTCTCGACAGGGAGGTGAAAAACTGTTTTTT.